The present T cell receptor beta chain was sequenced within a study of CD8 T cells in ankylosing spondylitis. Overall study results and limits: The study identified a TCR beta motif of several highly homologous variants that appeared characteristic of ankylosing spondylitis blood. A subset of motif variants has previously been described in the synovial fluid and blood of reactive arthritis. Reportedly, disease-linked clones are significantly enriched in ankylosing spondylitis patients' matched synovial fluid.

Germline V CDR1 and CDR2: DFQATT, SNEGSKA (reference sequence). The CDR3 sequence is 13 residues long. V gave up 6 bases and J gave up 5 bases, with 14 bases separating them. Libraries for TCR beta were made by quantitative 5'-RACE with molecular barcodes. TCRdb analysed the 5' RACE reads with MiXCR anew, one entry per CDR3 protein. Of hundreds of thousands of distinct CDR3 sequences in the sample, about 10% were seen once. The table lists this clonotype with a few counts. Its matching antigen is unknown. The material sequenced was blood, either unsorted or a sorted T cell fraction (not recorded which). The TCR was taken from a male donor with ankylosing spondylitis. The chain employs TRBV20-1 and TRBJ1-5, with D possibly being TRBD1 (6 bases). The CDR3 sequence: CSAGTWSYQPQHF. The CDR3, as DNA: TGCAGTGCAGGGACATGGAGTTATCAGCCCCAGCATTTT.